The present T cell receptor beta chain was sequenced within a study of vaccination effects on CD4 cells after COVID-19. Following culture for ten to eleven days, CD4+ T cells were isolated. Having tested negative for nucleocapsid antibodies, the vaccine recipients showed no prior SARS-CoV-2 infection. Regarding this clone: Its target is not known.

Data came from immunoSEQ multiplex PCR; TCRdb stores just in-frame clones and leaves some out. The table lists around 60,000 clones, about 80% of them singletons. CDR1 and CDR2 from the germline V gene are SGHRS and YFSETQ. The CDR3 contains 14 residues. V was pared by 9 bases and J by 0 bases, with 15 bases between. The starting material was CD4+ T cells from PBMCs cultured without peptide, obtained before COVID-19 vaccination. V usage is TRBV5-1 and J usage is TRBJ2-5; tentative D call: TRBD1 (6 bases). This receptor was taken from a human donor who received a COVID-19 vaccine. The CDR3 is CATKSGQHQETQYF. CDR3 bases: TGCGCCACCAAATCTGGACAGCACCAAGAGACCCAGTACTTC.